The 32 T cell receptor beta chains given below trace back to one sample, sequenced in a study of PD-L1 blockade in urothelial cancer. Profiling relied on immunoSEQ multiplex PCR, and the TCRdb table lists in-frame clones only, not all of them. The table has approximately 100,000 clones, approximately 86% seen once. Sequenced here: PBMCs, sampled around atezolizumab (anti-PD-L1) treatment. The origin of the receptors is a man aged 45-65 years with urothelial cancer.

The chain combines TRBV5-6 with TRBJ1-5, with TRBD1 matching 7 bases. CDR1 and CDR2 (germline): SGHDT, YYEEEE. There are 14 residues in the CDR3. V lost 0 bases, J lost 7 bases, and 4 bases stayed unmatched. The CDR3 sequence: CASSLASGGQPQHF. For the CDR3, the DNA is TGTGCCAGCAGCTTGGCTTCAGGGGGACAGCCCCAGCATTTT.

This clone was detected only a few times. This chain uses TRBV19 with TRBJ2-3, with 10 nucleotides matching TRBD2. The CDR3 loop spans 15 amino acids. Looked up from germline, CDR1 is LNHDA and CDR2 is SQIVND (reference sequence). After removal of 4 bases from V and 13 bases from J, the junction contained 14 bases not matched to a gene. CDR3 in amino acids: CASSTSRVLAGEEYF. CDR3 DNA sequence: TGTGCCAGTAGTACCTCCAGAGTTCTAGCGGGAGAGGAGTATTTT.

The chain recombines TRBV28 with TRBJ2-7, with D possibly TRBD1 on 6 matching bases. Germline V gene lookup returns CDR1 MDHEN and CDR2 SYDVKM. This CDR3 is 15 amino acids long. With 6 bases removed from V and 2 bases from J, the gap between germline ends came to 17 bases. In DNA, the CDR3 is TGTGCCAGCAGCCATCTACAGGGAGCCACCTACGAGCAGTACTTC. Translated, it gives CASSHLQGATYEQYF.

This clone was recorded a few times. The chain links TRBV6-1 to TRBJ1-1; possibly TRBD1 for D (5 bases). The CDR3 has 14 residues. The V gene lost 7 bases and the J gene lost 0 bases, with 12 bases spanning the gap. The germline CDR1 and CDR2 sequences are MNHNS and SASEGT. The CDR3 DNA sequence: TGTGCCAGCAAAGTCGGGGGTTTGAACACTGAAGCTTTCTTT. This codes for CASKVGGLNTEAFF.

The chain employs TRBV13 and TRBJ2-3; 15 bases agree with TRBD2. The CDR3 length is 17 residues. Germline CDR1 is PRHDT and CDR2 is FYEKMQ (reference sequence). Trimming removed 6 bases from V and 6 bases from J; junction bases left unmatched: 10. The CDR3 sequence is CASRRTSGRVGTDTQYF. The CDR3 nucleotides are TGTGCCAGCAGAAGGACTAGCGGGAGGGTGGGTACTGATACGCAGTATTTT.

The chain recombines TRBV28 with TRBJ2-3; D might be TRBD2 (6 bases). This CDR3 has 14 amino acids. V was pared by 4 bases and J by 5 bases, with 13 bases between. Germline assignment: CDR1 MDHEN and CDR2 SYDVKM. CDR3 sequence reads: CASSSRAEGDTQYF. As DNA, the CDR3 is TGTGCCAGCAGTTCGAGAGCGGAGGGAGATACGCAGTATTTT.

This sequence joins TRBV19 and TRBJ2-1, with 11 bases lining up with TRBD2. The V gene's germline CDR1 is LNHDA and CDR2 SQIVND (reference sequence). There are 17 residues in the CDR3. The ends lost 3 bases at V and 0 bases at J; junction bases unmatched: 4. DNA for the CDR3: TGTGCCAGTAGTATTAGCGGGAGGGGTAGCTCCTACAATGAGCAGTTCTTC. It specifies CASSISGRGSSYNEQFF.

The chain has TRBV9 and TRBJ2-2, with a tentative D call TRBD1 (6 bases). The germline gives CDR1 SGDLS, CDR2 YYNGEE. V dropped 0 bases and J dropped 3 bases, with 12 bases sitting between them. The CDR3 spans 16 residues. CDR3 loop: CASSVDGGAYTGELFF. The CDR3 DNA reads TGTGCCAGCAGCGTAGATGGGGGCGCATACACCGGGGAGCTGTTTTTT.

The chain has TRBV28 and TRBJ1-4; 8 nucleotides line up with TRBD1. There are 13 residues in the CDR3. V trimming: 6 bases; J trimming: 7 bases; junction bases outside the gene matches: 4. CDR1 and CDR2 from the germline V gene are MDHEN and SYDVKM. The CDR3 region is CASSGQGREKLFF. DNA for the CDR3: TGTGCCAGCAGCGGACAGGGTCGTGAAAAACTGTTTTTT.

J is TRBJ2-1 and V is TRBV6-5; 7 nucleotides agree with TRBD1. The germline V gene has CDR1 MNHEY and CDR2 SVGAGI. V shed 6 bases and J 1 base; nucleotides not matched to a gene: 6. CDR3 length: 15 amino acids. The CDR3 DNA sequence: TGTGCCAGCAGAGACCAGGGGGTATCCTACAATGAGCAGTTCTTC. Translation gives CASRDQGVSYNEQFF.

Many counts were recorded for this clone. The chain recombines TRBV28 with TRBJ2-5, with 9 positions matching TRBD1. This CDR3 is built from 15 residues. With 2 bases clipped from V and 7 bases from J, the junction kept 8 bases outside the gene matches. The germline V gene has CDR1 MDHEN and CDR2 SYDVKM. The CDR3 DNA is TGTGCCAGCAGTTTAAGCCGCGGGACAGGGATGACCCAGTACTTC. Protein product: CASSLSRGTGMTQYF.

The CDR3 is CASSISGVNNQPQHF. DNA of the CDR3: TGTGCCAGTAGTATATCAGGGGTCAATAATCAGCCCCAGCATTTT. This chain connects TRBV19 to TRBJ1-5, with D perhaps matching TRBD1 (6 bases). The CDR3 runs 15 residues. Germline-derived CDR1 and CDR2 are LNHDA and SQIVND (reference sequence). Trimming stripped 2 bases from V and 4 bases from J, with 12 bases between.

The chain employs TRBV6-5 and TRBJ2-2; D perhaps matches TRBD2 (5 bases). The V gene's germline CDR1 is MNHEY and CDR2 SVGAGI. Trimming shortened V by 6 bases and J by 0 bases, and 11 bases separated the two germline ends. This CDR3 region has 15 residues. Written as DNA, the CDR3 is TGTGCCAGCAGAAAAGCGGAAACGAACACCGGGGAGCTGTTTTTT. As protein: CASRKAETNTGELFF.

The chain joins TRBV6-6 to TRBJ1-6, with a tentative D call TRBD1 (5 bases). The germline V gene encodes CDR1 MNHNY and CDR2 SVGAGI (reference sequence). The CDR3 totals 14 residues. V shed 4 bases and J shed 7 bases, with 11 bases lying between them. The CDR3 here is CASSLGRVNSPLHF. CDR3 DNA sequence: TGTGCCAGCAGTTTGGGCAGGGTCAATTCACCCCTCCACTTT.

The genes are TRBV5-8 and TRBJ2-7; 9 bases match TRBD2. Germline values: CDR1 SGHTS, CDR2 YDEGEE. The CDR3 sequence is 15 residues long. The junction had 10 bases not matched to a gene; V was cut back by 3 bases and J by 6 bases. CDR3 protein: CASSYQSGLAGEQYF. The CDR3 DNA reads TGTGCCAGCAGCTACCAATCGGGACTAGCAGGCGAGCAGTACTTC.

The V and J genes are TRBV2 and TRBJ2-7; D is perhaps TRBD1 (6 bases). Germline loops: CDR1 SNHLY, CDR2 FYNNEI. This CDR3 has 13 residues. V dropped 5 bases and J dropped 6 bases, with 14 bases sitting between them. The CDR3 DNA follows: TGTGCCAGCAGTCTGTCAGGGGTGGGCGAGCAGTACTTC. It is translated as CASSLSGVGEQYF.

The chain couples TRBV7-8 to TRBJ2-7, with D perhaps matching TRBD1 (6 bases). CDR1 SGHVS and CDR2 FQNEAQ come from the germline V gene. CDR3 size: 14 residues. The V end was cut by 4 bases, the J end by 0 bases, with 10 bases between. The CDR3 DNA reads TGTGCCAGCAGCTATTCAGGGGACTCCTACGAGCAGTACTTC. It is translated as CASSYSGDSYEQYF.

About this clone itself: The identical CDR3 is also encoded by other nucleotide sequences in the sample. The chain has TRBV6-1 and TRBJ2-5; TRBD2 might be the D (6 bases). Germline loops: CDR1 MNHNS, CDR2 SASEGT. The CDR3 sequence is 13 residues long. Trimming cost V 11 bases and J 5 bases, with 18 bases left between them. The CDR3 sequence is CASRRGGGETQYF. CDR3 sequence (DNA): TGTGCCTCTCGACGGGGAGGAGGGGAGACCCAGTACTTC.

Only one count was recorded for this clone. The chain joins TRBV7-9 to TRBJ2-3; unclear D gene. The germline CDR1 and CDR2 sequences are SEHNR and FQNEAQ (reference sequence). V lost 1 base and J lost 5, with 7 bases in between. The CDR3 runs to 13 residues. The DNA for the CDR3 is TGTGCCAGCAGCTTAGATGCAGTAGATACGCAGTATTTT. The encoded protein is CASSLDAVDTQYF.

This sequence joins TRBV6-6 and TRBJ2-5; 7 bases are shared with TRBD1. V lost 6 bases, J lost 2 bases, and 6 bases stayed unmatched. Germline values: CDR1 MNHNY, CDR2 SVGAGI (reference sequence). The CDR3 spans 14 residues. CDR3 sequence (DNA): TGTGCCAGCAGACCCGGGACAGCTCAAGAGACCCAGTACTTC. Translation gives CASRPGTAQETQYF.

V gene TRBV11-2 combines with J gene TRBJ1-4; 7 nucleotides agree with TRBD1. CDR1 is SGHAT, CDR2 FQNNGV, per germline. There are 16 residues in the CDR3. Germline trimming cut 5 bases from V and 7 bases from J; bases unmatched to any gene: 13. The CDR3 sequence: CASSKGTGALGEKLFF. For the CDR3, the DNA is TGTGCCAGCAGCAAGGGAACAGGGGCGCTAGGTGAAAAACTGTTTTTT.

The table lists this clone with a count of one. V is TRBV27 and J is TRBJ2-5, with 10 bases fitting TRBD2. The V and J ends lost 7 bases and 2 bases, in that order; junction bases with no gene match: 7. Looked up from germline, CDR1 is MNHEY and CDR2 is SMNVEV (reference sequence). CDR3 length: 15 amino acids. This CDR3 reads CASTRLAGGQETQYF. CDR3 DNA: TGTGCCAGCACCAGACTAGCGGGCGGTCAAGAGACCCAGTACTTC.

The V call is TRBV6-5, the J call TRBJ2-7, with 7 bases lining up with TRBD1. V was clipped by 7 bases and J by 3 bases; unmatched bases: 9. The length of the CDR3 is 14 residues. Germline values: CDR1 MNHEY, CDR2 SVGAGI. The CDR3 region has the DNA TGTGCCAGCACGGCGGACAGGAAAAGCTACGAGCAGTACTTC. Amino acids: CASTADRKSYEQYF.

The chain links TRBV19 to TRBJ2-3; possible D gene TRBD2, 6 bases. V was pared by 6 bases and J by 0 bases, with 13 bases between. Germline V gene sequence: CDR1 LNHDA, CDR2 SQIVND (reference sequence). The CDR3 runs 15 residues. The CDR3 here is CASSGTHTSTDTQYF. CDR3 DNA: TGTGCCAGTAGCGGGACTCATACTAGCACAGATACGCAGTATTTT.

This chain links TRBV30 with TRBJ2-1; D might be TRBD2 (6 bases). Deletions cut 1 base from V and 0 bases from J, with 19 bases between. Germline V gene lookup returns CDR1 GTSNPN and CDR2 SVGIG (reference sequence). This CDR3 comprises 18 residues. CDR3 nucleotide sequence: TGTGCCTGGAGTGCCCCTGACGCAAGGAGGGGCTCCTACAATGAGCAGTTCTTC. The encoded protein is CAWSAPDARRGSYNEQFF.

The rearrangement joins TRBV25-1 to TRBJ1-1; weak D call: TRBD1 (5 bases). Deletions cut 4 bases from V and 1 base from J, with 13 bases between. Per the germline V gene, CDR1 is MGHDK and CDR2 is SYGVNS. The CDR3 is 15 amino acids. The CDR3, as DNA: TGTGCCAGCAGTGCTGCCTGGGGGGGGAACACTGAAGCTTTCTTT. Translation: CASSAAWGGNTEAFF.

CDR3 region: CASSSYRGRSEKLFF. The CDR3 nucleotides are TGTGCCAGCAGTTCCTACAGGGGTCGAAGTGAAAAACTGTTTTTT. This chain connects TRBV28 to TRBJ1-4, with TRBD1 matching over 7 bases. Germline V gene data show CDR1 as MDHEN and CDR2 as SYDVKM. This CDR3 comprises 15 residues. Trimming at V came to 4 bases and at J to 7 bases, leaving 9 bases not matched to a gene.

This chain joins TRBV4-1 and TRBJ1-1; TRBD1 is a possible D gene (5 bases). The CDR3 runs 15 residues. The germline V gene has CDR1 MGHRA and CDR2 YSYEKL. The V and J ends lost 4 bases and 1 base respectively, with 13 bases between them. The CDR3 sequence: CASSPAGRWNTEAFF. Written as DNA, the CDR3 is TGCGCCAGCAGCCCCGCGGGACGCTGGAACACTGAAGCTTTCTTT.

The rearrangement uses TRBV6-1 and TRBJ1-5, with D perhaps TRBD1 (5 bases). The CDR3 loop spans 15 amino acids. Looked up from germline, CDR1 is MNHNS and CDR2 is SASEGT. V lost 6 bases and J 0 bases, leaving 12 bases between the germline ends. The CDR3 nucleotides are TGTGCCAGCAGGTATGGGGCCTATAGCAATCAGCCCCAGCATTTT. Its translation: CASRYGAYSNQPQHF.

The chain joins TRBV5-1 to TRBJ2-3; the match to TRBD1 covers 9 bases. Germline assignment: CDR1 SGHRS and CDR2 YFSETQ. This CDR3 spans 15 amino acids. V gave up 2 bases and J gave up 0 bases; unmatched junction bases: 1. Written as DNA, the CDR3 is TGCGCCAGCAGCTTAGGACAGGGGAGCACAGATACGCAGTATTTT. Protein sequence: CASSLGQGSTDTQYF.

V gene TRBV6-6 combines with J gene TRBJ1-5; tentative D call: TRBD1 (6 bases). Germline CDR1 is MNHNY and CDR2 is SVGAGI (reference sequence). The V gene lost 0 bases and the J gene lost 6 bases, with 12 bases spanning the gap. This CDR3 spans 15 amino acids. The CDR3 region has the DNA TGTGCCAGCAGTTACTCCCTAACAGGGAGTCAGCCCCAGCATTTT. Protein product: CASSYSLTGSQPQHF.

The genes are TRBV6-6 and TRBJ2-1; 12 bases line up with TRBD1. V trimming: 6 bases; J trimming: 5 bases; junction bases outside the gene matches: 8. Looked up from germline, CDR1 is MNHNY and CDR2 is SVGAGI (reference sequence). This CDR3 is built from 16 residues. This chain's CDR3 is CASRRSGTGGHNEQFF. Here the CDR3 DNA reads TGTGCCAGCAGGAGGTCAGGGACAGGGGGCCACAATGAGCAGTTCTTC.